These 26 T cell receptor beta chains came from one sample sequenced in a study of T cell responses to AZD1222 COVID-19 vaccine. Assay: immunoSEQ multiplex PCR; the TCRdb copy retains only in-frame clones and omits some. The table includes around 120,000 clones, approximately 94% detected once. The sequenced sample was peripheral blood, obtained 28 days after the second AZD1222 dose. The source of these receptors is an adult who received the AZD1222 COVID-19 vaccine.

The genes are TRBV6-2 or TRBV6-3 and TRBJ1-2; 7 positions match TRBD1. The length of the CDR3 is 16 residues. Germline CDR1 reads MNHEY; CDR2 reads SVGEGT. With V trimmed by 5 bases and J by 5 bases, 14 bases remained unmatched. The CDR3 is CASSLPGGSPTYGYTF. The CDR3 DNA follows: TGTGCCAGCAGTCTCCCAGGGGGGTCCCCGACGTATGGCTACACCTTC.

The J gene is TRBJ1-5, the V gene TRBV11-2, with D possibly matching TRBD1 (6 bases). CDR3 length equals 16 residues. V was trimmed by 0 bases and J by 5 bases, leaving 14 bases between them. Germline V CDR1 and CDR2: SGHAT, FQNNGV. CDR3 coding DNA: TGTGCCAGCAGCTTAGATCCGGCAGGGGACGATCAGCCCCAGCATTTT. Its protein is CASSLDPAGDDQPQHF. The entire variable domain, with the rest obtained from reference TRBV11-2 and TRBJ1-5, is as follows: EAGVAQSPRYKIIEKRQSVAFWCNPISGHATLYWYQQILGQGPKLLIQFQNNGVVDDSQLPKDRFSAERLKGVDSTLKIQPAKLEDSAVYLCASSLDPAGDDQPQHFGDGTRLSIL.

The chain recombines TRBV11-2 with TRBJ2-1, with TRBD2 identical over 10 bases. The V and J ends lost 3 bases and 9 bases, in that order; junction bases with no gene match: 8. The CDR3 consists of 15 residues. Germline V lookup: CDR1 SGHAT, CDR2 FQNNGV. DNA for the CDR3: TGTGCCAGCAGCTTCCCCCTAGCGGGAGTGGGTGAGCAGTTCTTC. It encodes CASSFPLAGVGEQFF.

The genes are TRBV7-9 and TRBJ2-2; unclear D gene. V lost 7 bases and J lost 8, with 8 bases in between. Germline CDR1 and CDR2: SEHNR and FQNEAQ (reference sequence). The CDR3 is made up of 11 amino acids. The CDR3 DNA reads TGTGCCAGCACCGATCGGGGGGAGCTGTTTTTT. Amino acids: CASTDRGELFF.

Comments on this clone: The identical CDR3 is also encoded by other nucleotide sequences in the sample. The genes are TRBV7-8 and TRBJ1-2; TRBD1 matches 7 bases. Germline loops: CDR1 SGHVS, CDR2 FQNEAQ. V lost 2 bases to trimming and J lost 3 bases; unmatched junction nucleotides: 3. The CDR3 has 14 amino acids. In DNA form, the CDR3 reads TGTGCCAGCAGCTTACTAGGGGGCGACTATGGCTACACCTTC. Translating gives CASSLLGGDYGYTF.

The CDR3 DNA is TGCGCCAGCGGGTGGGGCAGTCCTAATGAAAAACTGTTTTTT. Encoded protein: CASGWGSPNEKLFF. The rearrangement uses TRBV5-1 and TRBJ1-4, with TRBD1 as a possible D gene (5 bases). Trimming removed 7 bases from V and 3 bases from J, with 13 bases in between. Germline CDR1 SGHRS, CDR2 YFSETQ. This CDR3 spans 14 amino acids.

V usage is TRBV29-1 and J usage is TRBJ2-5; D is unclear. This CDR3 has 12 amino acids. Germline values: CDR1 SQVTM, CDR2 ANQGSEA. With 4 bases removed from V and 2 bases from J, the gap between germline ends came to 8 bases. CDR3 amino acids: CSVVLGQETQYF. The CDR3 bases are TGCAGCGTTGTCTTGGGTCAAGAGACCCAGTACTTC. The full variable domain, completed using reference TRBV29-1 and TRBJ2-5, is SAVISQKPSRDICQRGTSLTIQCQVDSQVTMMFWYRQQPGQSLTLIATANQGSEATYESGFVIDKFPISRPNLTFSTLTVSNMSPEDSSIYLCSVVLGQETQYFGPGTRLLVL.

Of note for this clone: At one end, the junction sequence differs from germline, possibly due to a read error. This chain joins TRBV3-1 (or the pseudogene TRBV3-2) and TRBJ2-7; TRBD2 matches 8 bases. CDR1 is LGHDT, CDR2 YNNKEL, per germline (reference sequence). There are 14 residues in the CDR3. CDR3 sequence (DNA): TGTGCCCGCAGCCGGGAGGGGGGGGCCTACGAGCAGTACTTC. Translating gives CARSREGGAYEQYF.

The chain recombines TRBV29-1 with TRBJ2-3, with D hard to call. There are 13 residues in the CDR3. Germline values: CDR1 SQVTM, CDR2 ANQGSEA. Trimming left V 4 bases short and J 4 bases short, with 12 bases between. This CDR3 is CSVALRLPDTQYF. The CDR3 DNA sequence: TGCAGCGTTGCGTTGCGCTTGCCAGATACGCAGTATTTT.

This sequence joins TRBV7-3 and TRBJ2-7; D tentatively fits TRBD1 or TRBD2 (7 bases each). Germline CDR1 and CDR2: SGHTA and FQGTGA. The CDR3 consists of 16 residues. V was trimmed by 2 bases and J by 1 base, leaving 15 bases between them. The CDR3 DNA is TGTGCCAGCAGCTTATATTCAGGGGGGGTGTCCTACGAGCAGTACTTC. Translated, it gives CASSLYSGGVSYEQYF.

The genes are TRBV5-4 and TRBJ1-1; the D gene is possibly TRBD1 (6 bases). Germline V gene lookup returns CDR1 SGHNT and CDR2 YYREEE (reference sequence). Deletions cut 6 bases from V and 8 bases from J, with 20 bases between. The CDR3 has 14 residues. CDR3 in DNA: TGTGCCAGCACCCCGCTAGGGGGAATAAACGAAGCTTTCTTT. This encodes CASTPLGGINEAFF.

This chain uses TRBV19 with TRBJ2-2; 8 bases match TRBD1. The CDR3 length is 15 residues. Germline values: CDR1 LNHDA, CDR2 SQIVND (reference sequence). J was trimmed by 4 bases and V by 6 bases; bases with no gene match: 7. The CDR3 protein is CASSHRQGITGELFF. The CDR3 DNA reads as TGTGCCAGTAGCCATCGACAGGGGATCACCGGGGAGCTGTTTTTT.

This chain joins TRBV5-5 and TRBJ1-2; D gene ambiguous. V lost 1 base and J 5 bases, leaving 9 bases between the germline ends. The CDR3 length is 13 residues. Germline V CDR1 and CDR2: SGHKS, YYEKEE (reference sequence). The CDR3 spells CASSLYRVYGYTF. The CDR3 DNA sequence: TGTGCCAGCAGCTTGTACAGAGTTTATGGCTACACCTTC.

V and J are TRBV5-1 and TRBJ1-6; D is undetermined. Trimming took off 5 bases at V and 8 bases at J, with 11 bases between the two ends. Germline-derived CDR1 and CDR2 are SGHRS and YFSETQ. This CDR3 spans 13 amino acids. This CDR3 is CASRLLQDSPLHF. The DNA for the CDR3 is TGCGCCAGCAGACTACTCCAAGATTCACCCCTCCACTTT.

The chain links TRBV7-9 to TRBJ1-1; possible D gene TRBD1, 5 bases. The V and J ends lost 5 bases and 0 bases respectively, with 13 bases between them. Per the germline V gene, CDR1 is SEHNR and CDR2 is FQNEAQ (reference sequence). The CDR3 spans 15 residues. In DNA, the CDR3 is TGTGCCAGCAGCCCAGGACACCGGATGAACACTGAAGCTTTCTTT. Its translation is CASSPGHRMNTEAFF.

The chain links TRBV7-6 to TRBJ2-5; 7 nucleotides match TRBD1. Losses at the gene ends were 5 bases for V and 4 bases for J; bases not matched to a gene: 7. The CDR3 runs 14 residues. Germline CDR1 reads SGHVS; CDR2 reads FNYEAQ. In nucleotides, the CDR3 is TGTGCCAGCAGCCCCCAGGGGGTAGGAGAGACCCAGTACTTC. Its translation is CASSPQGVGETQYF. The full variable domain, in which reference TRBV7-6 and TRBJ2-5 provide the parts outside the CDR3, is GAGVSQSPRYKVTKRGQDVALRCDPISGHVSLYWYRQALGQGPEFLTYFNYEAQQDKSGLPNDRFSAERPEGSISTLTIQRTEQRDSAMYRCASSPQGVGETQYFGPGTRLLVL.

V gene TRBV4-3 combines with J gene TRBJ2-7, with D possibly being TRBD1 or TRBD2 (7 bases each). The V and J ends lost 1 base and 3 bases respectively, with 22 bases between them. CDR3 size: 18 residues. Per germline, CDR1 LGHNA and CDR2 YSLEER. In DNA, the CDR3 is TGCGCCAGCAGCCAAGTACGGGGGGTCGGGGGACAGAGCTACGAGCAGTACTTC. Amino acid sequence: CASSQVRGVGGQSYEQYF.

This chain's CDR3 is CASSSGLSGGWDTQYF. The CDR3 nucleotides read TGTGCCAGCAGCTCCGGGCTGAGCGGGGGGTGGGATACGCAGTATTTT. The gene calls are TRBV11-2 and TRBJ2-3, with 9 bases matching TRBD2. V gave up 4 bases and J gave up 6 bases; unmatched junction bases: 11. Germline CDR1 reads SGHAT; CDR2 reads FQNNGV. CDR3 length equals 16 residues.

The chain links TRBV2 to TRBJ1-1; no reliable D call. Trimming left V 4 bases short and J 3 bases short, with 12 bases between. The germline CDR1 and CDR2 sequences are SNHLY and FYNNEI. The length of the CDR3 is 14 residues. CDR3 amino acids: CASSGEPADTEAFF. In DNA form, the CDR3 reads TGTGCCAGCAGTGGAGAGCCTGCGGACACTGAAGCTTTCTTT.

The chain uses TRBV4-3 and TRBJ2-1, with D tentatively TRBD1 or TRBD2 (5 bases each). V was cut by 4 bases and J by 0 bases, with 19 bases left in between. The germline V gene encodes CDR1 LGHNA and CDR2 YSLEER. CDR3 length: 18 amino acids. In DNA form, the CDR3 reads TGCGCCAGCAGCCGACATGTGGGGACCTCGAGCTCCTACAATGAGCAGTTCTTC. Translating it yields CASSRHVGTSSSYNEQFF.

V usage is TRBV18 and J usage is TRBJ1-2; 10 bases align to TRBD1. This CDR3 is built from 14 residues. CDR1 and CDR2 (germline): KGHSH, LQKENI. Trimming took 4 bases from V and 6 from J; bases not matched to a gene: 5. CDR3 residues: CASSLRDRGHGYTF. As DNA, the CDR3 is TGTGCCAGCTCACTACGAGACAGGGGGCATGGCTACACCTTC.

This clone is a singleton in its sample. The chain recombines TRBV6-5 with TRBJ2-7; D gene uncertain. This CDR3 is built from 12 residues. The germline gives CDR1 MNHEY, CDR2 SVGAGI. V was pared by 8 bases and J by 5 bases, with 13 bases between. The CDR3 nucleotides are TGTGCCAGCCGCAGTGGCGGCCACGAGCAGTACTTC. Protein product: CASRSGGHEQYF.

The V call is TRBV7-3, the J call TRBJ2-2, with 13 bases matching TRBD2. The CDR3 consists of 15 residues. The V segment lost 4 bases and the J segment 6 bases; nucleotides outside the gene matches: 2. Germline V gene lookup returns CDR1 SGHTA and CDR2 FQGTGA. CDR3 residues: CASSWTSGSSGELFF. The CDR3 DNA is TGTGCCAGCAGCTGGACTAGCGGGAGCTCCGGGGAGCTGTTTTTT.

The V call is TRBV7-3, the J call TRBJ1-1; D gene unclear. V was cut by 5 bases and J by 8 bases, with 15 bases left in between. The CDR3 has 13 residues. Germline loops: CDR1 SGHTA, CDR2 FQGTGA. CDR3 sequence: CASSKRAKLEAFF. The DNA of the CDR3 is TGTGCCAGCAGCAAGCGGGCAAAGCTCGAAGCTTTCTTT. The full variable domain, rest sourced from reference TRBV7-3 and TRBJ1-1, is GAGVSQTPSNKVTEKGKYVELRCDPISGHTALYWYRQSLGQGPEFLIYFQGTGAADDSGLPNDRFFAVRPEGSVSTLKIQRTERGDSAVYLCASSKRAKLEAFFGQGTRLTVV.

Points on this clone: Mismatch with germline at one junction end may stem from a read error. The rearrangement uses TRBV7-7 and TRBJ2-5; 10 bases align to TRBD2. The germline V gene encodes CDR1 SSHAT and CDR2 FNYEAQ (reference sequence). This CDR3 has 15 residues. The CDR3 DNA reads TGTGCTAGCAGCTCTCTAGCGGGGGCACAAGAGACCCAGTACTTC. Residues: CASSSLAGAQETQYF.

The rearrangement links TRBV7-2 to TRBJ1-5; D not certain. Germline values: CDR1 SGHTA, CDR2 FQGNSA. The V gene lost 1 base and the J gene lost 2 bases, with 12 bases spanning the gap. The CDR3 covers 16 residues. CDR3 nucleotides: TGTGCCAGCAGCTTAGAAGGCAGGATGGGCAATCAGCCCCAGCATTTT. Amino acids: CASSLEGRMGNQPQHF.